One T cell receptor (beta chain) is described in this entry. Original handling: For nucleated cells, counts were estimated from reference gene primer amplification. Profiling relied on immunoSEQ multiplex PCR, and the TCRdb table lists in-frame clones only, not all of them. V and J calls and clone size follow that table, whereas D and trimming were derived from the DNA. This sample yields roughly 390,000 clones, of which 85% are seen a single time; approximately 3.7% belongs to the top ten. These data originate in a study of blood T cell repertoires in COVID-19. Whole-study context: COVID-19 samples, acute and convalescent, were from the United States, Italy and Spain. T cells, B-cell-depleted T cells, or PBMCs provided the cDNA or gDNA that served as material.

The CDR3 sequence is 16 residues long. CDR1 is MDHEN, CDR2 SYDVKM, per germline. V lost 5 bases and J lost 1; bases outside the gene matches: 5. The source is a woman between 18 and 30 years old with acute or convalescent COVID-19. The sample taken for sequencing was peripheral blood. The chain uses TRBV28 and TRBJ2-4; 10 bases are shared with TRBD1. This CDR3 is CASSPGQGGAKNIQYF. The CDR3 nucleotides are TGTGCCAGCAGTCCAGGACAGGGGGGGGCCAAAAACATTCAGTACTTC.